The 20 T cell receptor beta chains below were found in one sample sequenced in a study of a mutant IDH1 vaccine in newly diagnosed glioma. No antigen has been assigned to these receptors. Assay: immunoSEQ multiplex PCR; the TCRdb copy retains only in-frame clones and omits some. Among about 66,000 clones listed, roughly 74% were seen once. Described time point: week 35, safety follow-up. Alongside topical imiquimod, each dose of vaccine comprised 300 ug of mutant IDH1 20-mer peptide. The specimen comprised PBMCs, sampled from a glioma patient whose treatment included an IDH1 peptide vaccine. Receptors originate from a man in his forties or fifties with glioma.

J is TRBJ2-3 and V is TRBV4-2; 12 bases agree with TRBD2. The junction had 9 bases not matched to a gene; V was cut back by 4 bases and J by 7 bases. The germline CDR1 and CDR2 sequences are LGHNA and YNFKEQ. The CDR3 consists of 16 residues. The CDR3 is CASSRSLAGGPYTQYF. The DNA for the CDR3 is TGTGCCAGCAGCCGATCACTAGCGGGGGGCCCATATACGCAGTATTTT.

At least ten counts were recorded for this clone. The chain combines TRBV6-1 with TRBJ2-5; 9 positions agree with TRBD2. CDR3 length: 15 amino acids. Germline-derived CDR1 and CDR2 are MNHNS and SASEGT. With 5 bases clipped from V and 2 bases from J, the junction kept 6 bases outside the gene matches. The CDR3 DNA sequence: TGTGCCAGCAGTTTGGGGACTAGCTGGCAAGAGACCCAGTACTTC. Its translation: CASSLGTSWQETQYF.

The chain employs TRBV15 and TRBJ1-1, with D possibly TRBD1 on 6 matching bases. In germline, CDR1 is LNHNV, CDR2 YYDKDF (reference sequence). V was clipped by 8 bases and J by 2 bases, with 9 bases between them. There are 12 residues in the CDR3. The CDR3 DNA reads TGTGCCACCGGGACAACCAACACTGAAGCTTTCTTT. This gives the protein CATGTTNTEAFF.

In this sample, this clone turned up many times. This CDR3 reads CASSIENVRQPQHF. The CDR3 DNA follows: TGTGCCAGTAGTATAGAGAACGTGAGGCAGCCCCAGCATTTT. V gene TRBV19 combines with J gene TRBJ1-5, with D hard to call. CDR3 length: 14 residues. V dropped 0 bases and J dropped 7 bases, with 10 bases sitting between them. Germline loops: CDR1 LNHDA, CDR2 SQIVND (reference sequence).

This clone was seen a few times. The chain has TRBV5-1 and TRBJ2-7; D call uncertain. Germline CDR1 reads SGHRS; CDR2 reads YFSETQ. V lost 1 base to trimming and J lost 0 bases, with 11 bases between them. This CDR3 spans 15 amino acids. Written as DNA, the CDR3 is TGCGCCAGCAGCTTGTCAGTTACTTCCTCCTACGAGCAGTACTTC. Protein sequence: CASSLSVTSSYEQYF.

The gene calls are TRBV5-1 and TRBJ1-2; 11 bases agree with TRBD1. V shed 2 bases and J 8 bases; nucleotides not matched to a gene: 8. CDR1 and CDR2 from the germline V gene are SGHRS and YFSETQ. The CDR3 extends over 15 amino acids. This chain's CDR3 is CASSLPGTGGIGYTF. The CDR3 DNA reads TGCGCCAGCAGCTTACCCGGGACAGGGGGGATCGGCTACACCTTC.

The chain carries TRBV10-3 and TRBJ2-7, with 16 bases that match TRBD2. CDR3 length: 14 residues. CDR1 is ENHRY, CDR2 SYGVKD, per germline. The J segment lost 5 bases and the V segment lost 10 bases, leaving 5 bases of the junction unmatched. The CDR3: CATGTSGGAHEQYF. Here the CDR3 DNA reads TGTGCCACCGGGACTAGCGGGGGGGCCCACGAGCAGTACTTC.

The CDR3 here is CAISESGREQFF. As DNA, the CDR3 is TGTGCCATCAGTGAGTCAGGGCGCGAGCAGTTCTTC. The V and J genes are TRBV10-3 and TRBJ2-1, with unresolved D. This CDR3 has 12 residues. Between the trimmed V and J ends, which lost 0 bases and 10 bases, there was a span of 7 bases. The V gene's germline CDR1 is ENHRY and CDR2 SYGVKD.

This clone was detected a few times. The V call is TRBV18, the J call TRBJ1-2; the D gene is possibly TRBD1 (5 bases). The germline V and J ends were trimmed by 2 bases and 6 bases, with 13 bases remaining between them. Germline values: CDR1 KGHSH, CDR2 LQKENI. This CDR3 comprises 14 residues. The CDR3 loop is CASSPGASDHGYTF. In nucleotides, the CDR3 is TGTGCCAGCTCACCAGGGGCTAGTGACCATGGCTACACCTTC. The full variable domain, its missing parts supplied by reference TRBV18 and TRBJ1-2, is NAGVMQNPRHLVRRRGQEARLRCSPMKGHSHVYWYRQLPEEGLKFMVYLQKENIIDESGMPKERFSAEFPKEGPSILRIQQVVRGDSAAYFCASSPGASDHGYTFGSGTRLTVV.

The CDR3 nucleotides are TGTGCCATCAGCCCCCGGACAGGGGACAACACTGAAGCTTTCTTT. This sequence encodes CAISPRTGDNTEAFF. This chain connects TRBV10-3 to TRBJ1-1; 9 bases fit TRBD1. There are 15 residues in the CDR3. Per the germline V gene, CDR1 is ENHRY and CDR2 is SYGVKD. V shed 6 bases and J 2 bases; nucleotides not matched to a gene: 7.

In DNA form, the CDR3 reads TGTGCCAGCAGTGGGGGCAGGGCGTACGACTATGGCTACACCTTC. Protein product: CASSGGRAYDYGYTF. V and J are TRBV25-1 and TRBJ1-2; TRBD1 is a possible D gene (5 bases). Germline V gene data show CDR1 as MGHDK and CDR2 as SYGVNS. This CDR3 has 15 residues. V shed 4 bases and J shed 3 bases, with 15 bases lying between them.

The chain joins TRBV18 to TRBJ1-5; 7 nucleotides match TRBD1. V shed 4 bases and J 5 bases; nucleotides not matched to a gene: 11. The CDR3 is made up of 16 amino acids. Germline lookup yields CDR1 KGHSH and CDR2 LQKENI. CDR3 nucleotides: TGTGCCAGCTCACTTCCGAGCAGGGGGGGGGATCAGCCCCAGCATTTT. This codes for CASSLPSRGGDQPQHF.

V usage is TRBV7-2 and J usage is TRBJ2-1; tentatively, D is TRBD1 (6 bases). V was clipped by 5 bases and J by 9 bases, with 20 bases between them. CDR3 size: 15 residues. The V gene's germline CDR1 is SGHTA and CDR2 FQGNSA. The CDR3 is CASSPIPGHFAEQFF. The CDR3 DNA sequence: TGTGCCAGCAGCCCCATCCCGGGACATTTTGCTGAGCAGTTCTTC.

This chain links TRBV19 with TRBJ1-1; TRBD1 might be the D (5 bases). Trimming stripped 9 bases from V and 1 base from J, with 15 bases between. CDR3 length equals 14 residues. Germline-derived CDR1 and CDR2 are LNHDA and SQIVND (reference sequence). In nucleotides, the CDR3 is TGTGCCAGCAACCTGGGGGGAGAGAACACTGAAGCTTTCTTT. Protein product: CASNLGGENTEAFF.

The chain joins TRBV30 to TRBJ2-7, with D unresolved. With 0 bases removed from V and 3 bases from J, the gap between germline ends came to 6 bases. The CDR3 is 12 residues long. CDR1 and CDR2 from the germline V gene are GTSNPN and SVGIG (reference sequence). The CDR3 region has the DNA TGTGCCTGGAGTGTAGTCGGCTACGAGCAGTACTTC. Translated, it gives CAWSVVGYEQYF.

The chain carries TRBV19 and TRBJ1-1; 7 nucleotides agree with TRBD1. Germline trimming cut 3 bases from V and 5 bases from J; bases unmatched to any gene: 3. The CDR3 has 13 residues. Germline V gene data show CDR1 as LNHDA and CDR2 as SQIVND (reference sequence). DNA of the CDR3: TGTGCCAGTAGTATGAGGGGGCGGACTGAAGCTTTCTTT. It encodes CASSMRGRTEAFF.

The J gene is TRBJ1-5, the V gene TRBV30; a possible D gene is TRBD1 (6 bases). CDR1 and CDR2 (germline): GTSNPN, SVGIG (reference sequence). The CDR3 is 13 residues long. Between the trimmed V and J ends, which lost 1 base and 3 bases, there was a span of 7 bases. The CDR3 sequence: CAWSGTANQPQHF. The DNA for the CDR3 is TGTGCCTGGAGTGGGACAGCCAATCAGCCCCAGCATTTT.

The chain joins TRBV5-6 to TRBJ2-7; D may be TRBD2 (5 bases). Germline values: CDR1 SGHDT, CDR2 YYEEEE. CDR3 length: 14 residues. V lost 1 base, J lost 4 bases, and 12 bases lay in between. Here the CDR3 reads CASSLPGGSYEQYF. In nucleotides, the CDR3 is TGTGCCAGCAGCTTGCCCGGCGGGTCATACGAGCAGTACTTC.

This rearrangement joins TRBV15 to TRBJ1-2; 8 bases align to TRBD1. The J segment lost 4 bases and the V segment lost 5 bases, leaving 9 bases of the junction unmatched. Germline V CDR1 and CDR2: LNHNV, YYDKDF (reference sequence). This CDR3 spans 15 amino acids. CDR3 region: CATSRYGQGGYGYTF. For the CDR3, the DNA is TGTGCCACCAGCCGATACGGACAGGGCGGCTATGGCTACACCTTC. Supplemented by reference TRBV15 and TRBJ1-2, the full variable domain reads DAMVIQNPRYQVTQFGKPVTLSCSQTLNHNVMYWYQQKSSQAPKLLFHYYDKDFNNEADTPDNFQSRRPNTSFCFLDIRSPGLGDTAMYLCATSRYGQGGYGYTFGSGTRLTVV.

The table lists this clone with a few counts. V is TRBV30 and J is TRBJ1-1; a weak D match, TRBD1 (5 bases). Trimming removed 2 bases from V and 3 bases from J, with 19 bases in between. Germline CDR1 is GTSNPN and CDR2 is SVGIG (reference sequence). CDR3 length: 16 amino acids. CDR3 protein: CAWSPFGGFGDTEAFF. For the CDR3, the DNA is TGTGCCTGGAGTCCTTTCGGGGGGTTCGGGGACACTGAAGCTTTCTTT.